These 13 T cell receptor beta chains were all obtained from the same sample, sequenced in a study of cytomegalovirus exposure and HLA in healthy donors. PCR used 60 Vbeta primers and 13 Jbeta primers. The method was immunoSEQ multiplex PCR; TCRdb's version includes in-frame clones alone and lacks a portion of them. The repertoire includes some 170,000 clones, 80% of them detected once, and approximately 4.5% sits in the top ten. The specimen sequenced was PBMCs. The receptor source for this set is a man aged 30 to 39 in good health and CMV-seronegative.

This chain uses TRBV19 with TRBJ2-1; 12 positions match TRBD2. The CDR3 is 17 residues long. V lost 11 bases to trimming and J lost 0 bases; unmatched junction nucleotides: 11. Germline V lookup: CDR1 LNHDA, CDR2 SQIVND (reference sequence). For the CDR3, the DNA is TGTGCCCGTTTACTAGCGGGAGGCCCGAGCTCCTACAATGAGCAGTTCTTC. It specifies CARLLAGGPSSYNEQFF.

The chain's CDR3 is CASSKGLKREGRGSSTDTQYF. The CDR3 DNA reads as TGTGCCAGCAGCAAGGGCCTTAAGCGGGAGGGCCGAGGGTCTAGCACAGATACGCAGTATTTT. V gene TRBV21-1 combines with J gene TRBJ2-3; the table's D gene call, TRBD2, was not cross checked with the DNA. TRBV21-1 is a documented pseudogene. The CDR3 is made up of 21 amino acids.

In nucleotides, the CDR3 is TGTGCCAGCAGCTTAGATAGGGGCCCCCCAGATACGCAGTATTTT. This encodes CASSLDRGPPDTQYF. The rearrangement joins TRBV7-7 to TRBJ2-3, with D tentatively TRBD1 (5 bases). The CDR3 length is 15 residues. Germline loops: CDR1 SSHAT, CDR2 FNYEAQ (reference sequence). The V end lost 1 base, the J end lost 4 bases, and 12 bases lay between the germline ends.

This sequence joins TRBV30 and TRBJ1-4; D not resolved. The CDR3 has 12 amino acids. The V and J ends lost 2 bases and 8 bases respectively, with 9 bases between them. Per the germline V gene, CDR1 is GTSNPN and CDR2 is SVGIG (reference sequence). The CDR3 DNA sequence: TGTGCCTGGAGTTCAATCGGGGAAAAACTGTTTTTT. Translation gives CAWSSIGEKLFF.

The chain employs TRBV27 and TRBJ2-5, with 9 bases matching TRBD1. The last part of the DNA fits TRBJ2-7 better; the J call may be wrong. Germline assignment: CDR1 MNHEY and CDR2 SMNVEV (reference sequence). This CDR3 region has 13 residues. DNA of the CDR3: TGTGCCAGCGGTCCGGGACAGGGCTACGAGCAGTACTTC. Residues: CASGPGQGYEQYF.

This chain joins TRBV2 and TRBJ2-7; D is ambiguous. CDR1 SNHLY and CDR2 FYNNEI come from the germline V gene. This CDR3 has 11 residues. V lost 7 bases, J lost 1 base, and 5 bases lay in between. The CDR3 reads CASIRSYEQYF. The CDR3 bases are TGTGCCAGCATCAGGTCCTACGAGCAGTACTTC.

Only a few counts were recorded for this clone. This sequence joins TRBV2 and TRBJ1-1; the match to TRBD1 covers 7 bases. CDR3 length equals 15 residues. Germline trimming cut 6 bases from V and 3 bases from J; bases unmatched to any gene: 10. Germline assignment: CDR1 SNHLY and CDR2 FYNNEI. For the CDR3, the DNA is TGTGCCAGCAGACCAGGGGGGACCCTCGACACTGAAGCTTTCTTT. Translated, it gives CASRPGGTLDTEAFF.

This chain uses TRBV5-6 with TRBJ2-1; TRBD1 matches at 8 bases. The V segment lost 6 bases and the J segment 7 bases; nucleotides outside the gene matches: 6. The CDR3 has 13 residues. Per the germline V gene, CDR1 is SGHDT and CDR2 is YYEEEE. This CDR3 reads CASKSWTGNEQFF. CDR3 DNA sequence: TGTGCCAGCAAGAGCTGGACAGGGAATGAGCAGTTCTTC.

V is TRBV6-1 and J is TRBJ2-2; possible D gene TRBD1, 8 bases. This CDR3 has 15 residues. V was cut by 6 bases and J by 5 bases, with 16 bases left in between. Per germline, CDR1 MNHNS and CDR2 SASEGT. As DNA, the CDR3 is TGTGCCAGCAGAGCAAACAGGGGGGGAACCGGGGAGCTGTTTTTT. This gives the protein CASRANRGGTGELFF.

The chain is built from TRBV18 and TRBJ1-5; no reliable D call. Germline V CDR1 and CDR2: KGHSH, LQKENI. This CDR3 comprises 11 residues. Deletions cut 5 bases from V and 6 bases from J, with 5 bases between. CDR3 protein: CASSAGQPQHF. The CDR3 nucleotides are TGTGCCAGCTCAGCGGGTCAGCCCCAGCATTTT.

The chain combines TRBV7-8 with TRBJ1-5; D is uncertain. CDR1 and CDR2 (germline): SGHVS, FQNEAQ. The CDR3 covers 15 residues. The V end was cut by 4 bases, the J end by 3 bases, with 13 bases between. The CDR3 bases are TGTGCCAGCAGCTCCTTTGGCAGGCACAATCAGCCCCAGCATTTT. Amino acid sequence: CASSSFGRHNQPQHF.

The chain couples TRBV29-1 to TRBJ2-5, with TRBD2 identical over 7 bases. The V gene end was trimmed by 6 bases and the J gene end by 3 bases; junction bases not matched to a gene: 10. The CDR3 totals 14 residues. Germline CDR1 and CDR2: SQVTM and ANQGSEA. The CDR3 region is CSVLREVIEETQYF. CDR3 nucleotides: TGCAGCGTCCTTCGGGAGGTGATCGAAGAGACCCAGTACTTC.

The V call is TRBV6-5, the J call TRBJ2-3; no definite D call. Germline V CDR1 and CDR2: MNHEY, SVGAGI. The CDR3 is made up of 13 amino acids. V gave up 0 bases and J gave up 7 bases, with 8 bases separating them. CDR3 nucleotide sequence: TGTGCCAGCAGTTACTCCTATCTGCATACGCAGTATTTT. Translating it yields CASSYSYLHTQYF.